These 10 T cell receptor beta chains share one sample of origin, sequenced in a study of blood T cell repertoires in COVID-19. This table comes from immunoSEQ multiplex PCR, and its TCRdb copy is limited to in-frame clones, with some not included. The sample records 200,000 to 300,000 clones, about four fifths being singletons. Source material: peripheral blood. Source of these receptors: a woman of 80 years or more with COVID-19, enrolled during active disease.

The chain couples TRBV28 to TRBJ1-4; D is ambiguous. V dropped 6 bases and J dropped 8 bases, with 19 bases sitting between them. The germline V gene encodes CDR1 MDHEN and CDR2 SYDVKM. This CDR3 region has 15 residues. The CDR3 loop is CASSSQHPGGEKLFF. The CDR3, as DNA: TGTGCCAGCAGCTCCCAACATCCGGGTGGAGAAAAACTGTTTTTT.

This clone was seen many times. For the CDR3, the DNA is TGTGCCAGCAGTTGGGCCCCAAGCGGGGGTAACTATGGCTACACCTTC. Protein product: CASSWAPSGGNYGYTF. The V call is TRBV6-2 or TRBV6-3, the J call TRBJ1-2; a weak D match, TRBD1 (5 bases). CDR1 is MNHEY and CDR2 is SVGEGT in the germline V gene. Trimming cost V 4 bases and J 1 base, with 16 bases left between them. The CDR3 sequence is 16 residues long.

The J gene is TRBJ1-5, the V gene TRBV10-3; 8 nucleotides line up with TRBD1. V dropped 2 bases and J dropped 6; count of bases not matched to a gene: 9. Germline V gives CDR1 ENHRY, CDR2 SYGVKD. The CDR3 has 16 residues. CDR3: CAISEMGQVQGQPQHF. CDR3 nucleotide sequence: TGTGCCATCAGTGAGATGGGACAGGTTCAGGGTCAGCCCCAGCATTTT.

J is TRBJ1-1 and V is TRBV7-3, with 7 bases lining up with TRBD1. This CDR3 is 14 amino acids long. From germline, CDR1 is SGHTA and CDR2 FQGTGA. V lost 2 bases, J lost 4 bases, and 4 bases stayed unmatched. CDR3: CASSLSEGATEAFF. The CDR3 nucleotides read TGTGCCAGCAGCTTATCAGAGGGGGCCACTGAAGCTTTCTTT. The full variable domain, with the rest looked up from reference TRBV7-3 and TRBJ1-1, is GAGVSQTPSNKVTEKGKYVELRCDPISGHTALYWYRQSLGQGPEFLIYFQGTGAADDSGLPNDRFFAVRPEGSVSTLKIQRTERGDSAVYLCASSLSEGATEAFFGQGTRLTVV.

The CDR3 reads CASSHAAGGIQETQYF. The CDR3 nucleotides read TGTGCCAGCAGCCATGCTGCGGGAGGGATCCAAGAGACCCAGTACTTC. The gene calls are TRBV3-1 (or the pseudogene TRBV3-2) and TRBJ2-5; 9 nucleotides align to TRBD2. Germline values: CDR1 LGHDT, CDR2 YNNKEL (reference sequence). The CDR3 contains 16 residues. V was clipped by 3 bases and J by 1 base; unmatched bases: 6.

This sequence joins TRBV5-5 and TRBJ2-7, with D unclear. CDR1 is SGHKS and CDR2 is YYEKEE in the germline V gene (reference sequence). V was shortened by 6 bases and J by 4 bases, with 17 bases between the two germline ends. This CDR3 spans 14 amino acids. In DNA, the CDR3 is TGTGCCAGCACCCCGATGGGCTCTTGGTACGAGCAGTACTTC. Encoded protein: CASTPMGSWYEQYF. The full variable domain, its missing parts supplied by reference TRBV5-5 and TRBJ2-7, is DAGVTQSPTHLIKTRGQQVTLRCSPISGHKSVSWYQQVLGQGPQFIFQYYEKEERGRGNFPDRFSARQFPNYSSELNVNALLLGDSALYLCASTPMGSWYEQYFGPGTRLTVT.

The chain joins TRBV27 to TRBJ2-3; a weak D match, TRBD1 (5 bases). This CDR3 is 14 amino acids long. V lost 4 bases and J 14 bases, leaving 22 bases between the germline ends. Germline loops: CDR1 MNHEY, CDR2 SMNVEV (reference sequence). DNA for the CDR3: TGTGCCAGCAGTTCTGGACGACAGAGTAGTGGTTGGTATTTT. Residues: CASSSGRQSSGWYF.

The rearrangement uses TRBV28 and TRBJ2-7, with 11 nucleotides matching TRBD2. The length of the CDR3 is 16 residues. Germline V gives CDR1 MDHEN, CDR2 SYDVKM. The V and J ends lost 4 bases and 7 bases, in that order; junction bases with no gene match: 12. The CDR3 is CASSSTSGAPTVEQYF. The DNA of the CDR3 is TGTGCCAGCAGTTCGACTAGCGGGGCCCCTACGGTAGAGCAGTACTTC.

This clone was seen only a few times. CDR3 region: CASSPSGGGYTEAFF. CDR3 nucleotide sequence: TGTGCCAGCAGCCCCTCCGGCGGGGGCTACACTGAAGCTTTCTTT. J is TRBJ1-1 and V is TRBV7-9; a weak D match, TRBD1 (6 bases). Deletions cut 5 bases from V and 3 bases from J, with 16 bases between. This CDR3 is built from 15 residues. Germline assignment: CDR1 SEHNR and CDR2 FQNEAQ (reference sequence).

This chain connects TRBV4-1 to TRBJ1-1, with 7 bases lining up with TRBD1. The CDR3 sequence is 13 residues long. Germline-derived CDR1 and CDR2 are MGHRA and YSYEKL. With 4 bases clipped from V and 6 bases from J, the junction kept 5 bases outside the gene matches. This CDR3 is CASSRGTASEAFF. CDR3 sequence (DNA): TGCGCCAGCAGCCGGGGGACAGCCTCTGAAGCTTTCTTT.